This T cell receptor beta chain appears in the sequencing data of a study of cytomegalovirus exposure and HLA in healthy donors. The repertoire was sequenced with immunoSEQ multiplex PCR; TCRdb's copy has only in-frame clones and lacks some. The data hold 200,000 or so clones, with approximately 88% observed a single time. This clone appeared once. Trimming stripped 7 bases from V and 0 bases from J, with 16 bases between. The CDR3 extends over 15 amino acids. Germline lookup yields CDR1 SGHRS and CDR2 YFSETQ. The chain recombines TRBV5-1 with TRBJ1-1, with D possibly TRBD1 on 6 matching bases. Sequenced: PBMCs. The clonotype was recovered from a man younger than 35 in good health and CMV-seropositive. CDR3 sequence reads: CASGLGGQVNTEAFF. For the CDR3, the DNA is TGCGCCAGCGGGTTGGGGGGCCAGGTGAACACTGAAGCTTTCTTT.